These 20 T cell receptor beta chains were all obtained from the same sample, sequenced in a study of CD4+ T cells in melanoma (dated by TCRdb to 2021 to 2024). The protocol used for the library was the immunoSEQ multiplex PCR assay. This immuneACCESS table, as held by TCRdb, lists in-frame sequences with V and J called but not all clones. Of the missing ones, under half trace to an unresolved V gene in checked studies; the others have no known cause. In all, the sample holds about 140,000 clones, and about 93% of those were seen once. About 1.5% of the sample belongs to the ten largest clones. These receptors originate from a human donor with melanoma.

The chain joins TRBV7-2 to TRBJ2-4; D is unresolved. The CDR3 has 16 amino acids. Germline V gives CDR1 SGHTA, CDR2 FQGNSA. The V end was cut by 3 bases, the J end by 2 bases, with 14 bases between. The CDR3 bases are TGTGCCAGCAGCTTCGGATCCCCGAGGCCCAAAAACATTCAGTACTTC. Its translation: CASSFGSPRPKNIQYF.

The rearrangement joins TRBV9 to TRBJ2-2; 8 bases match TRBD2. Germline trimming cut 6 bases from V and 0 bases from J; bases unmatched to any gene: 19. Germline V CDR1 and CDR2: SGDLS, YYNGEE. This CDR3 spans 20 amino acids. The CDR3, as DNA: TGTGCCAGCACCGGGACCCCCTCGGGGGGGCATGTCGCGAACACCGGGGAGCTGTTTTTT. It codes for CASTGTPSGGHVANTGELFF.

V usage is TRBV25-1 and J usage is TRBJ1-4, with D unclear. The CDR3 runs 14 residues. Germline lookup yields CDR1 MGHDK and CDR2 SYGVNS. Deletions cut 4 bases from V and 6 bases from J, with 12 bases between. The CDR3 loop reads CASSVGRRDEKLFF. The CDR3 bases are TGTGCCAGCAGTGTGGGCCGACGGGATGAAAAACTGTTTTTT.

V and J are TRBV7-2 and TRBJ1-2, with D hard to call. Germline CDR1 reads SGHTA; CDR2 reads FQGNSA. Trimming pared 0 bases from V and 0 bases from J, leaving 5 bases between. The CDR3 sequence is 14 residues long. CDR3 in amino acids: CASSLATANYGYTF. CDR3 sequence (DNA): TGTGCCAGCAGCTTAGCCACAGCTAACTATGGCTACACCTTC.

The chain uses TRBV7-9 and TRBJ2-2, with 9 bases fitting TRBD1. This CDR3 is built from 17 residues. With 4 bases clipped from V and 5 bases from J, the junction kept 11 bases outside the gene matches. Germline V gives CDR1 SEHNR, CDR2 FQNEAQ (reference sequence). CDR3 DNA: TGTGCCAGCAGCTCGAATTCTGGGACAGGGAGGACCGGGGAGCTGTTTTTT. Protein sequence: CASSSNSGTGRTGELFF.

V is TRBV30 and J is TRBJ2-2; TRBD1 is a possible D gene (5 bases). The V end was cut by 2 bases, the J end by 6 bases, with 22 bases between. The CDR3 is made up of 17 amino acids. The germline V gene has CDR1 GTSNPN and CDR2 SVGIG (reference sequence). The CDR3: CAWSSMGLVSRAGELFF. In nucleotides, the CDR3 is TGTGCCTGGAGTTCGATGGGGCTAGTATCTAGAGCCGGGGAGCTGTTTTTT.

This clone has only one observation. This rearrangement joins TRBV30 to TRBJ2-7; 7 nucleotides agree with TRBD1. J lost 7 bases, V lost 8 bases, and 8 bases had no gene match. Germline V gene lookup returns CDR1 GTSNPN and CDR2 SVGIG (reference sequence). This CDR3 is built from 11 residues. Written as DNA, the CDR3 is TGTGCCGGAGACAGGGCGGGTGAGCAGTACTTC. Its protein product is CAGDRAGEQYF.

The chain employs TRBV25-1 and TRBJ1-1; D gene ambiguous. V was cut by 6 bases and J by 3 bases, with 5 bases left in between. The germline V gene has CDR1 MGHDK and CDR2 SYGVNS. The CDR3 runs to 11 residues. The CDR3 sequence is CASRAYTEAFF. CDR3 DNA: TGTGCCAGCAGGGCCTACACTGAAGCTTTCTTT.

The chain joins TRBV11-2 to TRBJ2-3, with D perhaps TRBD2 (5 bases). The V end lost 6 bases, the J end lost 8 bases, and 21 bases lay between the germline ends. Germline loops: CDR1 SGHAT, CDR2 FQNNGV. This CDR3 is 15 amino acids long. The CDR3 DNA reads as TGTGCCAGCAGTTGGACGGACGGGGTTCTGAGTACGCAGTATTTT. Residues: CASSWTDGVLSTQYF.

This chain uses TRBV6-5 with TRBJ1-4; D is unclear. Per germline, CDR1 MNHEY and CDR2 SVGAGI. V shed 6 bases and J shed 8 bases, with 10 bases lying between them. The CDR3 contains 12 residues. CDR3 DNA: TGTGCCAGCAGCCCGACGAGGGAAAAACTGTTTTTT. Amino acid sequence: CASSPTREKLFF.

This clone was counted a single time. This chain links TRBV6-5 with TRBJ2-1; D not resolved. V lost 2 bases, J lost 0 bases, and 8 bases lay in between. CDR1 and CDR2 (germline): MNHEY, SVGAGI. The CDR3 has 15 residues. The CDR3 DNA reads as TGTGCCAGCAGTTACCAGATCAGCTCCTACAATGAGCAGTTCTTC. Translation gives CASSYQISSYNEQFF.

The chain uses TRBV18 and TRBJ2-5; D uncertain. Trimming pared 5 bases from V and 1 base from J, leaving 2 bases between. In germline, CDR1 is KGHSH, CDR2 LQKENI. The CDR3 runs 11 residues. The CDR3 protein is CASSFQETQYF. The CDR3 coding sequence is TGTGCCAGCTCATTCCAAGAGACCCAGTACTTC.

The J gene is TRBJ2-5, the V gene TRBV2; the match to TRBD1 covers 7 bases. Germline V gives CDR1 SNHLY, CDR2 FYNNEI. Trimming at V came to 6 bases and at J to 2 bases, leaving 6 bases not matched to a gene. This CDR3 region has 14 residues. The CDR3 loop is CASRPGTDQETQYF. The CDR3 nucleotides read TGTGCCAGCAGACCCGGGACAGATCAAGAGACCCAGTACTTC. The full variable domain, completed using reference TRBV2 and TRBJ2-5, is EPEVTQTPSHQVTQMGQEVILRCVPISNHLYFYWYRQILGQKVEFLVSFYNNEISEKSEIFDDQFSVERPDGSNFTLKIRSTKLEDSAMYFCASRPGTDQETQYFGPGTRLLVL.

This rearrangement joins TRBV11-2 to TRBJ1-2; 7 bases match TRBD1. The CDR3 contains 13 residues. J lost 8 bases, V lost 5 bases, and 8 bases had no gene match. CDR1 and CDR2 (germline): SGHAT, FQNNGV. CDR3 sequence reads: CASSHRRGLGYTF. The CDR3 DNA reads TGTGCCAGCAGCCACCGTAGGGGGCTCGGCTACACCTTC.

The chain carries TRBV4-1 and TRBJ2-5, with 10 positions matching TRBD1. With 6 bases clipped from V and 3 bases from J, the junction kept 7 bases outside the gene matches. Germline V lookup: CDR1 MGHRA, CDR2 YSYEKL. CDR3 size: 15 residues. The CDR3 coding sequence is TGCGCCAGCAGAGACCGAGGACAGGGGGAAGAGACCCAGTACTTC. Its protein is CASRDRGQGEETQYF.

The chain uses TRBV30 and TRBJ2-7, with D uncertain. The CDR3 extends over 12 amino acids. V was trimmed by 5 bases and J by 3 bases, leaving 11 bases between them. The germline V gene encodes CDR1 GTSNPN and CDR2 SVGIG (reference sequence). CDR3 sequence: CAWDSNLYEQYF. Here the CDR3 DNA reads TGTGCCTGGGACTCAAACCTCTACGAGCAGTACTTC. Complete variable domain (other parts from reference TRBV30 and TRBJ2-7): SQTIHQWPATLVQPVGSPLSLECTVEGTSNPNLYWYRQAAGRGLQLLFYSVGIGQISSEVPQNLSASRPQDRQFILSSKKLLLSDSGFYLCAWDSNLYEQYFGPGTRLTVT.

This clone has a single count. CDR3 DNA: TGTGCCAGCAGTCTACAGGGGGCTGGAAACACCATATATTTT. It encodes CASSLQGAGNTIYF. This chain links TRBV6-1 with TRBJ1-3; 8 nucleotides line up with TRBD1. Germline loops: CDR1 MNHNS, CDR2 SASEGT. V lost 5 bases to trimming and J lost 2 bases; unmatched junction nucleotides: 2. This CDR3 is 14 amino acids long.

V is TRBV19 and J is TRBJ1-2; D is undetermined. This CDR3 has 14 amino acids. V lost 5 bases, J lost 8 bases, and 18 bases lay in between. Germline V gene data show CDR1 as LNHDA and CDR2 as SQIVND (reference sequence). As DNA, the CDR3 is TGTGCCAGTAGTTCAACGGGGAGGTACGGGGGCTACACCTTC. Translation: CASSSTGRYGGYTF.

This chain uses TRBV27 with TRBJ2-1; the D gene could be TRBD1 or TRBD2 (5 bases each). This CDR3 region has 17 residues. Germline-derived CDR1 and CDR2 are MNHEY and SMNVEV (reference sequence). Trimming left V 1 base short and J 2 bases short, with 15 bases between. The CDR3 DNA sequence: TGTGCCAGCAGTTTATTGAGGGGATCTGGCCCCTACAATGAGCAGTTCTTC. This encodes CASSLLRGSGPYNEQFF.

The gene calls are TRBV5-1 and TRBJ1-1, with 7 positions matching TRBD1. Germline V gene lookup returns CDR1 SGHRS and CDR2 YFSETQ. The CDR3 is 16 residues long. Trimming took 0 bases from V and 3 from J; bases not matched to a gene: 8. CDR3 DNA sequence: TGCGCCAGCAGCTTGGCCCCAGGGGGTTCCGACACTGAAGCTTTCTTT. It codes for CASSLAPGGSDTEAFF.